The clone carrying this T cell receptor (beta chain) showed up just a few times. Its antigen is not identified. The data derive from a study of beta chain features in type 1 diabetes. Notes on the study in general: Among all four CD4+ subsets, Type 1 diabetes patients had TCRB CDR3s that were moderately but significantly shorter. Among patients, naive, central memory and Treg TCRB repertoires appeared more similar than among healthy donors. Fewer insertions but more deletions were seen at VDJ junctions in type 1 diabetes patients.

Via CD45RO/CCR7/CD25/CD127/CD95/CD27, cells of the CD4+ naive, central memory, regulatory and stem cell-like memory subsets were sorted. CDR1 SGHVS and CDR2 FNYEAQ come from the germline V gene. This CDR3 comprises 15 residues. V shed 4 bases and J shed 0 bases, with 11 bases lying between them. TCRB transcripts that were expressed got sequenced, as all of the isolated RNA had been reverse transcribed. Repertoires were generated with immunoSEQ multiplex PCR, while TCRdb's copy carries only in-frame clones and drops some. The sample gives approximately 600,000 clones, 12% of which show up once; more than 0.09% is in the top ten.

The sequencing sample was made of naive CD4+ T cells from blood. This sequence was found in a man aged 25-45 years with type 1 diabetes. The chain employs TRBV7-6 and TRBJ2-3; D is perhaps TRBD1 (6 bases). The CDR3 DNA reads TGTGCCAGCAGCTCGTCAGGGGCTAGCACAGATACGCAGTATTTT. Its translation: CASSSSGASTDTQYF.